This T cell receptor (beta chain) appears in the sequencing data of a study of STAT3 mutations in large granular lymphocyte leukemia. Some clones are missing from TCRdb's copy, which holds only in-frame ones; the method was immunoSEQ multiplex PCR. The sample shows fewer than 20,000 clones, around four fifths of them seen only once. Study-level results: Every T-cell large granular lymphocyte leukemia patient had at least one immunodominant TCR beta clonotype.

In this sample, this clone turned up a few times. The antigen is unknown. Germline loops: CDR1 LGHNA, CDR2 YNFKEQ. The CDR3 runs to 17 residues. V shed 3 bases, J shed 2 bases, and the junction held 10 bases outside the gene matches. The specimen sequenced was peripheral blood mononuclear cells. The V and J genes are TRBV4-2 and TRBJ1-2, with 9 bases lining up with TRBD1. The receptor's source is a man aged 50-60 years with T-cell large granular lymphocyte leukemia. Some clones in this sample may be carry-over from other donors' samples. CDR3 DNA sequence: TGTGCCAGCAGCCAGAATATGGGACAGGGAAGAAACTATGGCTACACCTTC. Translation: CASSQNMGQGRNYGYTF.